This TCR beta chain is drawn from a study of Graves' ophthalmopathy and Graves' hyperthyroidism. Study-wide points: The model achieved 70.59% sensitivity and 72.22% specificity for ophthalmopathy progression. Cross-validated, the 13-signature model showed 87.88%/81.08% sensitivity/specificity, and 80%/75% in the test set.

Amplification from RNA transcripts yielded the TCR beta CDR3 regions. The first-round RT-PCR employed HTBI primers together with the Qiagen OneStep RT-PCR kit. A multiplex PCR was then performed as the second round. TCRdb processed the multiplex PCR reads anew with MiXCR; each CDR3 protein has one entry. The table shows some 1.1 million distinct CDR3 sequences, with roughly two fifths occurring only once. The CDR3 has 15 amino acids. J was trimmed by 3 bases and V by 3 bases; bases with no gene match: 10. Germline CDR1 GTSNPN, CDR2 SVGIG (reference sequence). Enrolled hyperthyroidism patients had a new diagnosis, a duration under 2 months, and an age of 18 to 65. As to this clonotype: Antigen specificity is unknown.

The sequence was collected from an adult man with Graves' hyperthyroidism. V and J are TRBV30 and TRBJ2-7; 8 bases are shared with TRBD2. Sequencing was done on a sample of peripheral blood or thyroid tissue (not recorded which). As DNA, the CDR3 is TGTGCCTGGAGCGACAACTCGGGACTAGTCTACGAGCAGTACTTC. Amino acids: CAWSDNSGLVYEQYF. Combining the CDR3 with reference TRBV30 and TRBJ2-7 gives the whole variable domain SQTIHQWPATLVQPVGSPLSLECTVEGTSNPNLYWYRQAAGRGLQLLFYSVGIGQISSEVPQNLSASRPQDRQFILSSKKLLLSDSGFYLCAWSDNSGLVYEQYFGPGTRLTVT.